The rows below give T cell receptor beta chains drawn from one sample of a study of cytomegalovirus exposure and HLA in healthy donors. The repertoire was sequenced with immunoSEQ multiplex PCR; TCRdb's copy has only in-frame clones and lacks some. The sample consists of about 160,000 clones, 60% to 80% of them appearing once. The sample was PBMCs. The receptors stem from a woman aged 40-49 years in good health and CMV-seropositive. Both conserved end residues are part of each CDR3. The D gene is left open where the match is weak. Rows give clone size only sometimes, using once, few, many, or a class for an expanded clone.

CDR3aa,CDR3nt,abundance,j_gene,d_gene,v_gene
CASSVDMWNTEAFF,TGTGCCAGTAGTGTAGATATGTGGAACACTGAAGCTTTCTTT,NA,TRBJ1-1,NA,TRBV19
CASSRLLAGDQETQYF,TGCGCCAGCAGTCGCTTACTAGCGGGAGACCAAGAGACCCAGTACTTC,NA,TRBJ2-5,TRBD2,TRBV23-1
CASSQMEKTLVTDTQYF,TGTGCCAGCAGCCAAATGGAAAAGACTCTGGTTACAGATACGCAGTATTTT,NA,TRBJ2-3,NA,TRBV14
CASKGFGLAGGPADTQYF,TGTGCCAGCAAGGGCTTTGGACTAGCGGGGGGGCCTGCAGATACGCAGTATTTT,NA,TRBJ2-3,TRBD2,TRBV19
CASSLGPETGELFF,TGTGCCAGCAGCTTGGGACCGGAGACCGGGGAGCTGTTTTTT,NA,TRBJ2-2,NA,TRBV5-4
CASSMASLNTEAFF,TGTGCCAGTAGTATGGCCAGTTTGAACACTGAAGCTTTCTTT,NA,TRBJ1-1,NA,TRBV19
CASRRTGVIYEQYF,TGTGCCAGCAGGCGGACAGGGGTGATCTACGAGCAGTACTTC,few,TRBJ2-7,TRBD1,TRBV6-6
CASNEQGGQPQHF,TGTGCCAGCAACGAGCAGGGAGGCCAGCCCCAGCATTTT,NA,TRBJ1-5,NA,TRBV7-2
CAWRGGTSGRSEETQYF,TGTGCCTGGAGGGGGGGGACTAGCGGGAGAAGTGAGGAGACCCAGTACTTC,NA,TRBJ2-5,TRBD2,TRBV30
CASSEAGGRQYF,TGTGCCAGCAGTGAAGCGGGGGGAAGGCAGTACTTC,NA,TRBJ2-7,NA,TRBV2
CASSNRDRGYEQYF,TGTGCCAGCAGTAACCGGGACAGGGGCTACGAGCAGTACTTC,NA,TRBJ2-7,TRBD1,TRBV6-5
CASSEVRAHSFSGNTIYF,TGCGCCAGCAGTGAGGTCAGGGCCCATTCCTTCTCTGGAAACACCATATATTTT,NA,TRBJ1-3,NA,TRBV10-2
CASSLGLAGGPADTQYF,TGTGCCAGCAGCTTAGGGCTAGCGGGGGGGCCAGCAGATACGCAGTATTTT,NA,TRBJ2-3,TRBD2,TRBV7-9
CAWSIGGTYNEQFF,TGTGCCTGGAGTATCGGGGGGACCTACAATGAGCAGTTCTTC,NA,TRBJ2-1,TRBD2,TRBV30
CASSQRRDSEQFF,TGCGCCAGCAGCCAAAGGCGGGACAGTGAGCAGTTCTTC,few,TRBJ2-1,NA,TRBV4-1